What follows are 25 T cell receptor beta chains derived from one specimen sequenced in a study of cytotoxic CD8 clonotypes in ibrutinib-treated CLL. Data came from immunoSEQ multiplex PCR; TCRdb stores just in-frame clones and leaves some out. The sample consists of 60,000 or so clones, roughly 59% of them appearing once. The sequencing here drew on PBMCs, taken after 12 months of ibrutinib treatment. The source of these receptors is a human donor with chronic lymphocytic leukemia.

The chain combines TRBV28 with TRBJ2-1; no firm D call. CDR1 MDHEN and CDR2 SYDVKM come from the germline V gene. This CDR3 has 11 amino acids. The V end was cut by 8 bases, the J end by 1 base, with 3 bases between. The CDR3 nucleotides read TGTGCCAGCCCTTCCTACAATGAGCAGTTCTTC. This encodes CASPSYNEQFF. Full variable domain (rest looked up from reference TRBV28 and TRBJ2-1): DVKVTQSSRYLVKRTGEKVFLECVQDMDHENMFWYRQDPGLGLRLIYFSYDVKMKEKGDIPEGYSVSREKKERFSLILESASTNQTSMYLCASPSYNEQFFGPGTRLTVL.

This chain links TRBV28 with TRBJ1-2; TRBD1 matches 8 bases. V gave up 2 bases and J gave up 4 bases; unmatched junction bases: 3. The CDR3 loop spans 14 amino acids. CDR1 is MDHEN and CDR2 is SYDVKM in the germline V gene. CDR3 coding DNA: TGTGCCAGCAGTTTAGGGACAGGCTCCTATGGCTACACCTTC. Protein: CASSLGTGSYGYTF.

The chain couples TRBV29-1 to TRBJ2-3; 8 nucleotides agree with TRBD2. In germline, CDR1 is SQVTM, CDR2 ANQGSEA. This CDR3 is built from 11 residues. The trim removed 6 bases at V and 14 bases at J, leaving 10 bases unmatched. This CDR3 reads CSVATGLVLYF. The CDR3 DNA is TGCAGCGTGGCCACGGGACTAGTTCTGTATTTT.

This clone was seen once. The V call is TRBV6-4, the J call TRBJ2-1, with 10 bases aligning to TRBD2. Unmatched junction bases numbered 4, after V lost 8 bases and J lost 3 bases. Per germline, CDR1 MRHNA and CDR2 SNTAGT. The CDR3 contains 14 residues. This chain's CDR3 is CASRPSGSYNEQFF. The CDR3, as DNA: TGTGCCAGCCGCCCTAGCGGGAGCTACAATGAGCAGTTCTTC.

The CDR3 sequence: CASSIGETYEQYF. Here the CDR3 DNA reads TGTGCCAGCAGTATAGGGGAAACCTACGAGCAGTACTTC. The chain combines TRBV7-9 with TRBJ2-7; perhaps TRBD1 as D (5 bases). The germline CDR1 and CDR2 sequences are SEHNR and FQNEAQ (reference sequence). V was cut by 6 bases and J by 2 bases, with 11 bases left in between. This CDR3 is 13 amino acids long.

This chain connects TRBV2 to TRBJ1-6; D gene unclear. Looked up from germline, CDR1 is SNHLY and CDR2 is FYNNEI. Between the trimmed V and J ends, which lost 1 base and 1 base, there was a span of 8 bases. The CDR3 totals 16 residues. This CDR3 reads CASSEVEPSYNSPLHF. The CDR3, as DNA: TGTGCCAGCAGTGAAGTTGAGCCTTCCTATAATTCACCCCTCCACTTT.

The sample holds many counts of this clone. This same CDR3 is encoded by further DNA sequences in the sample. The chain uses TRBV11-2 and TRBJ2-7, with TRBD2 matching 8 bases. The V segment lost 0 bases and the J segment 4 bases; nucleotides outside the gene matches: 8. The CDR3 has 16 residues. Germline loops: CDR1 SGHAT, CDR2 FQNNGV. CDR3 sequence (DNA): TGTGCCAGCAGCTTAGATTGGAGCGGGGGAGCATACGAGCAGTACTTC. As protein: CASSLDWSGGAYEQYF.

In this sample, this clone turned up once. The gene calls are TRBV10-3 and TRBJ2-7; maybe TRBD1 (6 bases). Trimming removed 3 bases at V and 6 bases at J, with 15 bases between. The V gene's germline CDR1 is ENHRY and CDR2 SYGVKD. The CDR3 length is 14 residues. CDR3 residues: CAISEVLGRGEQYV. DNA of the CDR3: TGTGCCATCAGTGAAGTTTTGGGCAGGGGCGAGCAGTACGTC.

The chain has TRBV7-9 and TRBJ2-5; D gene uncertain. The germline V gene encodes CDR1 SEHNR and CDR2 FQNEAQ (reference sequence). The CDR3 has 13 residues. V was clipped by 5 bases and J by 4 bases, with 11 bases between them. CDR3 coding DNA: TGTGCCAGCAGCCGACAAGCGAGAGAGACCCAGTACTTC. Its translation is CASSRQARETQYF.

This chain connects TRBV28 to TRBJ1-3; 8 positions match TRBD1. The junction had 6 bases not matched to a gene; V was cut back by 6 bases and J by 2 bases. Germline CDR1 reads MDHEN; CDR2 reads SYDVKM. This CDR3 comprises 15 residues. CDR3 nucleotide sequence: TGTGCCAGCAGCCGACAGGGGTTAGCTGGAAACACCATATATTTT. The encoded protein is CASSRQGLAGNTIYF.

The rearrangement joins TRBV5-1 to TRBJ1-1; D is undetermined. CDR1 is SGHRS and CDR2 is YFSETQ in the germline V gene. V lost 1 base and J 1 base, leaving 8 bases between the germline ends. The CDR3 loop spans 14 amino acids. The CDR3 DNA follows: TGCGCCAGCAGCTTGTTTAGCGCGAACACTGAAGCTTTCTTT. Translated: CASSLFSANTEAFF.

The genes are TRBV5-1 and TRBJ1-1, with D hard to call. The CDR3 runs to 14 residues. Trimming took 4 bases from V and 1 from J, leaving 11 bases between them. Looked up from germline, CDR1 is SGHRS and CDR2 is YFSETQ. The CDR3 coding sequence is TGCGCCAGCAGCGCCCGGGCCAGGAACACTGAAGCTTTCTTT. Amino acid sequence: CASSARARNTEAFF.

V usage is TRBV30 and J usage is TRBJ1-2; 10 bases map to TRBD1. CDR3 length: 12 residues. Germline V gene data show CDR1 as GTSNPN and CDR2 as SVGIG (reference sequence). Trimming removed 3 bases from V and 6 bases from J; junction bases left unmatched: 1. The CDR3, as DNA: TGTGCCTGGAGGGGGACAGGGGATGGCTACACCTTC. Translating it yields CAWRGTGDGYTF.

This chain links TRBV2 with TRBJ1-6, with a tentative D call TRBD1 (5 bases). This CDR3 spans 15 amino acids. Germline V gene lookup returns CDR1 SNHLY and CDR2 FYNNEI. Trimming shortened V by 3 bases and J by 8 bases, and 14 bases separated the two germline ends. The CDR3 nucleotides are TGTGCCAGCAGTGAGCGTTGGGGGAGTTATTCACCCCTCCACTTT. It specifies CASSERWGSYSPLHF.

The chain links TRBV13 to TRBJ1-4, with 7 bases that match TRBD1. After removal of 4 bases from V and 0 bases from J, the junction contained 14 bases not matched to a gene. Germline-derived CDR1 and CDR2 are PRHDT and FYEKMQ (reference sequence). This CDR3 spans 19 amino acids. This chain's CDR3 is CASSSRAGTDPATNEKLFF. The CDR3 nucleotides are TGTGCCAGCAGCTCCCGAGCGGGGACAGACCCTGCAACTAATGAAAAACTGTTTTTT.

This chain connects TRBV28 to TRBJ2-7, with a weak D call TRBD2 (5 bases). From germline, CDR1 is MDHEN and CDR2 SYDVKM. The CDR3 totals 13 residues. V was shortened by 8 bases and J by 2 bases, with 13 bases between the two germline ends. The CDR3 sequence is CASWPDGTYEQYF. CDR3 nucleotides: TGTGCCAGCTGGCCCGACGGGACCTACGAGCAGTACTTC.

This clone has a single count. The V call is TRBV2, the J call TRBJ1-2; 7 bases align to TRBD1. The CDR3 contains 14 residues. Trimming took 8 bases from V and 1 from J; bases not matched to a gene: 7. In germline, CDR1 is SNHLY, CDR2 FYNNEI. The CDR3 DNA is TGTGCCAGCTTAGGGACAGAGTATAACTATGGCTACACCTTC. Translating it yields CASLGTEYNYGYTF.

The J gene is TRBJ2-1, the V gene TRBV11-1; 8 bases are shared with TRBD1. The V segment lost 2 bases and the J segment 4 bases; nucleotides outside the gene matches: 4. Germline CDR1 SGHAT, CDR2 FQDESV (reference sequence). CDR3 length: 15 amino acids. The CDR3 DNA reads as TGTGCCAGCAGCTTAATGCAGGGGGCGTACAATGAGCAGTTCTTC. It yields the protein CASSLMQGAYNEQFF.

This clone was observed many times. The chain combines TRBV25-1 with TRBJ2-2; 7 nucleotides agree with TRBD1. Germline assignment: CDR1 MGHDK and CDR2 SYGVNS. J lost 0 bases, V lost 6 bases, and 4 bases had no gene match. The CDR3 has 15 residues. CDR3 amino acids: CASRRTGPNTGELFF. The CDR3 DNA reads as TGTGCCAGCAGGAGGACAGGACCGAACACCGGGGAGCTGTTTTTT.

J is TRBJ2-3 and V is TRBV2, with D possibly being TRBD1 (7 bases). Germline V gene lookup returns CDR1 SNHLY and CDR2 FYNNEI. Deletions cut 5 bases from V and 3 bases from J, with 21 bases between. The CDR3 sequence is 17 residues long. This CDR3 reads CASSLSHGRGVTDTQYF. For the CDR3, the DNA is TGTGCCAGCAGTCTAAGCCACGGCAGGGGGGTAACAGATACGCAGTATTTT.

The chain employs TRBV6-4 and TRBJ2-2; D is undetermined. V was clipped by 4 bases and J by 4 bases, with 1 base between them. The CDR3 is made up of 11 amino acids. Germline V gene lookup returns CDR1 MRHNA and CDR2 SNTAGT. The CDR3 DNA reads TGTGCCAGCAGTGTCACCGGGGAGCTGTTTTTT. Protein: CASSVTGELFF.

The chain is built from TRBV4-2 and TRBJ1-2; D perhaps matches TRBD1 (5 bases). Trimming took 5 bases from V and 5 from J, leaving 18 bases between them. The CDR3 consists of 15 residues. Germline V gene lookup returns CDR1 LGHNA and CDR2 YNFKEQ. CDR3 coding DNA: TGTGCCAGCAGCGGGCAGGGCGTGGAGTTTTATGGCTACACCTTC. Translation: CASSGQGVEFYGYTF.

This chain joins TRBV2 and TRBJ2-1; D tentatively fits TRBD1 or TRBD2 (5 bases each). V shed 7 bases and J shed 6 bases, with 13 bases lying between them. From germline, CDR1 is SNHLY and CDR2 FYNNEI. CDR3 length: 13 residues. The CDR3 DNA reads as TGTGCCAGCATGAGGGACGTTGCCAATGAGCAGTTCTTC. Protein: CASMRDVANEQFF. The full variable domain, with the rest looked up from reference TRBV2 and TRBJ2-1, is EPEVTQTPSHQVTQMGQEVILRCVPISNHLYFYWYRQILGQKVEFLVSFYNNEISEKSEIFDDQFSVERPDGSNFTLKIRSTKLEDSAMYFCASMRDVANEQFFGPGTRLTVL.

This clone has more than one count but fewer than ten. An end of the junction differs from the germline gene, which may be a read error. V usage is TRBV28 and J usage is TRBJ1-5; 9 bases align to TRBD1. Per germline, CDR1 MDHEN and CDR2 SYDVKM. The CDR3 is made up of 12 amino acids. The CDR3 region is CASSLTYRDRDF. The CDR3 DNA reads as TGTGCCAGCAGTCTAACGTACCGGGACAGGGATTTT. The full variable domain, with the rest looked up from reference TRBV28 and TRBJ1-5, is DVKVTQSSRYLVKRTGEKVFLECVQDMDHENMFWYRQDPGLGLRLIYFSYDVKMKEKGDIPEGYSVSREKKERFSLILESASTNQTSMYLCASSLTYRDRDFGDGTRLSIL.

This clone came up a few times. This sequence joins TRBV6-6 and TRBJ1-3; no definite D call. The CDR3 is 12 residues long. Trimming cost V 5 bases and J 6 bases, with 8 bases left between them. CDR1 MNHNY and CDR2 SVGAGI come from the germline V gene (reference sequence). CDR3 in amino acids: CASSAVLNTIYF. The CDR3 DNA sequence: TGTGCCAGCAGTGCTGTTTTAAACACCATATATTTT.